This is a list of T cell receptor beta chains from one sample in a study of blood T cell repertoires in COVID-19. This table comes from immunoSEQ multiplex PCR, and its TCRdb copy is limited to in-frame clones, with some not included. The sample has 400,000 to 500,000 clones; roughly 88% are singletons. Sequences were obtained from PBMCs or T cells enriched from blood (not recorded which). Receptors were obtained from a woman aged 40 to 50 who had recovered from COVID-19. Each CDR3 is given with its conserved first and last residue. The D gene is left open where the match is weak. Clone size, where shown, is once, few, many, or a class for clones that have expanded.

TRBV11-2	.	.	TRBJ1-6	TGTGCCTCAGGGTGGGAACGGTCCTATAATTCACCCCTCCACTTT	CASGWERSYNSPLHF
TRBV6-2/TRBV6-3	.	TRBD2	TRBJ2-2	TGTGCCAGCAGTCAACTCGGACTAGCGGGAAACACCGGGGAGCTGTTTTTT	CASSQLGLAGNTGELFF
TRBV10-3	.	.	TRBJ1-4	TGTGCCATCAGTGCAGGGGATAATGAAAAACTGTTTTTT	CAISAGDNEKLFF
TRBV7-9	.	.	TRBJ1-6	TGTGCCAGCAGCTTATCGTCGGGAGATAATTCACCCCTCCACTTT	CASSLSSGDNSPLHF
TRBV19	.	.	TRBJ1-1	TGTGCCAGTAGGCCAGGGGCGGACACTGAAGCTTTCTTT	CASRPGADTEAFF
TRBV5-4	.	TRBD2	TRBJ2-3	TGTGCCAGCAGCCCTGACCTAGCGGGAGGGAGCACAGATACGCAGTATTTT	CASSPDLAGGSTDTQYF
TRBV19	.	TRBD1	TRBJ2-7	TGTGCCAGTAGTAAGTCCCAGGGGGTCTACGAGCAGTACTTC	CASSKSQGVYEQYF
TRBV18	few	.	TRBJ1-3	TGTGCCAGCTCACCAGTGACAGGTCCGGGGGGAAACACCATATATTTT	CASSPVTGPGGNTIYF
TRBV29-1	.	.	TRBJ2-1	TGCAGCGTGTTGACGGGACAACTTAATGAGCAGTTCTTC	CSVLTGQLNEQFF
TRBV9	.	.	TRBJ2-7	TGTGCCAGCAGCGTAGCTCCGGGGTTTGACGAGCAGTACTTC	CASSVAPGFDEQYF